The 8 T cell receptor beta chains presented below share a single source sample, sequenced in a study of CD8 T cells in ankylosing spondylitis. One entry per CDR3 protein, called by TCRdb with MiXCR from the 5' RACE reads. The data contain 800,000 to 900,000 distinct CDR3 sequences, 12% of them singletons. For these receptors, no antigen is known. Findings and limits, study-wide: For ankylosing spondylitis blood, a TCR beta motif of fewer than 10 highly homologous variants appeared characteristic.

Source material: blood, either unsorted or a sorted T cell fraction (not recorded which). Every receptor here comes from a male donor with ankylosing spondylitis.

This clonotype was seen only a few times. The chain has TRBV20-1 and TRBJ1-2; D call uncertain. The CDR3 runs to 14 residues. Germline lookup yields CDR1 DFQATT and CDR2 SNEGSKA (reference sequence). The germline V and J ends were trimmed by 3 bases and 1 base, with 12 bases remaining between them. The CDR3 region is CSAREGSHNYGYTF. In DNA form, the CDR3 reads TGCAGTGCTAGGGAGGGCAGTCATAACTATGGCTACACCTTC.

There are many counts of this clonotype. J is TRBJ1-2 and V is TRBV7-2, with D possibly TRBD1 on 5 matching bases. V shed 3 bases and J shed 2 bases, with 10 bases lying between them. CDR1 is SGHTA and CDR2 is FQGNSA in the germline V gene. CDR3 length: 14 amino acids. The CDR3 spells CASSFGTANYGYTF. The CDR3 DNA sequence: TGTGCCAGCAGCTTCGGGACGGCAAACTATGGCTACACCTTC.

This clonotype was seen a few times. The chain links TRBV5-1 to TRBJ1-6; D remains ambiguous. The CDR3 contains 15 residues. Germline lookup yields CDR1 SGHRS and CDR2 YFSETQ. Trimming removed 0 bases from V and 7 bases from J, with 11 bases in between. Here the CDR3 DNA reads TGCGCCAGCAGCTTGGGTCAGGTCGGCAATTCACCCCTCCACTTT. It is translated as CASSLGQVGNSPLHF.

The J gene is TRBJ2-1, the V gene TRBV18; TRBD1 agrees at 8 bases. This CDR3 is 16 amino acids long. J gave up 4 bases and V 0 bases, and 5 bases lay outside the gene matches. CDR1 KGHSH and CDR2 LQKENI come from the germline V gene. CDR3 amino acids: CASSPPGQGSYNEQFF. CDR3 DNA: TGTGCCAGCTCACCACCCGGACAGGGAAGTTACAATGAGCAGTTCTTC.

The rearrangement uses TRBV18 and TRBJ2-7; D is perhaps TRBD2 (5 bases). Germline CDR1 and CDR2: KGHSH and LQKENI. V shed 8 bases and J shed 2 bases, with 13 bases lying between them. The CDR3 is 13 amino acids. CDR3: CASGERSAYEQYF. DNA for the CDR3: TGTGCCAGCGGGGAGCGCTCAGCCTACGAGCAGTACTTC.

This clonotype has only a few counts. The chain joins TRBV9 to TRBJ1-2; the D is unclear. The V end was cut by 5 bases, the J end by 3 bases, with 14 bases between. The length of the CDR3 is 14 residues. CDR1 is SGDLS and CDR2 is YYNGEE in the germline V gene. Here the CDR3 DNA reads TGTGCCAGCAGGGGCGTGGGGTATGACTATGGCTACACCTTC. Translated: CASRGVGYDYGYTF. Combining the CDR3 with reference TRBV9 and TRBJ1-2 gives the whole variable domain DSGVTQTPKHLITATGQRVTLRCSPRSGDLSVYWYQQSLDQGLQFLIQYYNGEERAKGNILERFSAQQFPDLHSELNLSSLELGDSALYFCASRGVGYDYGYTFGSGTRLTVV.

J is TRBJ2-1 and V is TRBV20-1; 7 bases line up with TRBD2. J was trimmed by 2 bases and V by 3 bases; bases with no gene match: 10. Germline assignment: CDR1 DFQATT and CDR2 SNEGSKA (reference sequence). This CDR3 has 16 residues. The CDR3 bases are TGCAGTGCTAGCCGAGCGAAGCGGGAAGCCTACAATGAGCAGTTCTTC. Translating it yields CSASRAKREAYNEQFF.

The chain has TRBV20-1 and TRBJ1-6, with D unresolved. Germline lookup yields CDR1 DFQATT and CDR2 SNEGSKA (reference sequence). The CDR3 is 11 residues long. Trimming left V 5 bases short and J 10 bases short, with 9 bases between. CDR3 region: CSAVRLSPLHF. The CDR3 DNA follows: TGCAGTGCTGTCCGATTATCACCCCTCCACTTT.